The rows below give T cell receptor beta chains drawn from one sample of a study of cytomegalovirus exposure and HLA in healthy donors. Some clones are missing from TCRdb's copy, which holds only in-frame ones; the method was immunoSEQ multiplex PCR. Counted here are tens of thousands of clones, more than 70% occurring once; the ten biggest clones make up over 10%. What was sequenced was PBMCs. All receptors derive from a woman in her forties in good health and CMV-seropositive. Both conserved end residues are part of each CDR3. A D gene is named only where the DNA matches it firmly. Only some rows state a clone size, as once, few, many or a class for expanded clones.

size,V,D,J,CDR3,DNA
NA,TRBV2,NA,TRBJ1-1,CASSEGGETEAFF,TGTGCCAGCAGTGAAGGGGGGGAAACTGAAGCTTTCTTT
NA,TRBV5-1,TRBD1,TRBJ1-6,CASSLAGDRGTSPLHF,TGCGCCAGCAGCTTGGCCGGGGACAGGGGGACTTCACCCCTCCACTTT
once,TRBV19,TRBD1,TRBJ2-1,CASRKGTVYNEQFF,TGTGCCAGTAGAAAAGGGACAGTGTACAATGAGCAGTTCTTC
NA,TRBV6-6,TRBD1,TRBJ2-3,CASSWTGLDTQYF,TGTGCCAGCAGTTGGACAGGGCTAGATACGCAGTATTTT
NA,TRBV19,NA,TRBJ2-7,CASSQGAAEQYF,TGTGCCAGTAGTCAGGGTGCGGCCGAGCAGTACTTC
once,TRBV19,NA,TRBJ2-3,CASSISGLLVDTQYF,TGTGCCAGTAGTATAAGTGGGCTGTTGGTGGATACGCAGTATTTT
NA,TRBV7-3,NA,TRBJ2-3,CASSLAPSTDTQYF,TGTGCCAGCAGCCTGGCTCCTAGCACAGATACGCAGTATTTT
NA,TRBV5-1,TRBD2,TRBJ2-3,CASSFGTSGFTDTQYF,TGCGCCAGCAGCTTTGGGACTAGCGGGTTTACAGATACGCAGTATTTT
NA,TRBV30,NA,TRBJ2-1,CACGDSYNEQFF,TGTGCCTGCGGGGACTCCTACAATGAGCAGTTCTTC
NA,TRBV6-6,TRBD2,TRBJ2-5,CASSYSGLDETQYF,TGTGCCAGCAGTTACTCCGGACTAGACGAGACCCAGTACTTC
once,TRBV19,NA,TRBJ2-7,CTSSKAGHSYEQYF,TGTACCAGTAGTAAAGCGGGACACTCCTACGAGCAGTACTTC
NA,TRBV2,TRBD1,TRBJ1-1,CASRTGTTSTEAFF,TGTGCCAGCAGGACAGGGACAACGAGCACTGAAGCTTTCTTT
few,TRBV5-1,TRBD1,TRBJ1-5,CASSLGQGGNQPQHF,TGCGCCAGCAGCCTGGGACAGGGGGGAAATCAGCCCCAGCATTTT
NA,TRBV4-1,NA,TRBJ1-1,CASSQEDETVEAFF,TGCGCCAGCAGCCAAGAGGACGAGACAGTTGAAGCTTTCTTT
NA,TRBV6-4,NA,TRBJ2-2,CASSEGAFGELFF,TGTGCCAGCAGTGAAGGGGCCTTCGGGGAGCTGTTTTTT
NA,TRBV6-5,NA,TRBJ2-3,CASSYSYSRIDTQYF,TGTGCCAGCAGTTACTCTTACAGTCGGATAGATACGCAGTATTTT
NA,TRBV10-2,TRBD2,TRBJ2-5,CASSDRGVEETQYF,TGCGCCAGCAGCGATCGGGGGGTGGAAGAGACCCAGTACTTC
NA,TRBV18,TRBD1,TRBJ1-2,CASSLSSTGGRVDYGYTF,TGTGCCAGCTCACTTTCGAGCACAGGGGGCCGGGTGGACTATGGCTACACCTTC
few,TRBV4-1,NA,TRBJ1-2,CASSREDGTNYGYTF,TGCGCCAGCAGCCGAGAGGACGGGACTAACTATGGCTACACCTTC
NA,TRBV14,TRBD1,TRBJ1-6,CASSHHTGGVDSPLHF,TGTGCCAGCAGCCATCACACAGGGGGAGTTGATTCACCCCTCCACTTT
NA,TRBV2,NA,TRBJ2-4,CASSEGTGILQYF,TGTGCCAGCAGTGAAGGAACAGGAATTCTTCAGTACTTC
NA,TRBV10-2,TRBD2,TRBJ2-1,CASSEILAGGNEQFF,TGCGCCAGCAGTGAGATACTAGCGGGGGGGAATGAGCAGTTCTTC
NA,TRBV6-5,TRBD1,TRBJ2-7,CASSDDRGPNEQYF,TGTGCCAGCAGTGACGACAGGGGCCCAAACGAGCAGTACTTC
NA,TRBV29-1,NA,TRBJ1-5,CSVQNSNQPQHF,TGCAGCGTTCAGAATAGCAATCAGCCCCAGCATTTT
NA,TRBV5-1,NA,TRBJ1-1,CASSRVGGTEAFF,TGCGCCAGTTCCAGGGTGGGGGGCACTGAAGCTTTCTTT
NA,TRBV7-2,NA,TRBJ1-4,CASSLVAGTGEKLFF,TGTGCCAGCAGCTTAGTGGCCGGAACAGGTGAAAAACTGTTTTTT
NA,TRBV2,NA,TRBJ2-1,CASSQRTLAYNEQFF,TGTGCCAGCAGCCAAAGGACACTCGCTTACAATGAGCAGTTCTTC
NA,TRBV7-2,NA,TRBJ1-1,CASSLGQGALMNTEAFF,TGTGCCAGCAGCTTAGGGCAGGGCGCGCTCATGAACACTGAAGCTTTCTTT
NA,TRBV11-2,NA,TRBJ2-7,CASSLEDFYEQYF,TGTGCCAGCAGCTTAGAGGACTTTTACGAGCAGTACTTC
NA,TRBV5-1,NA,TRBJ1-4,CASSSTLAANEKLFF,TGCGCCAGCAGCTCCACCCTGGCAGCTAATGAAAAACTGTTTTTT
NA,TRBV19,NA,TRBJ2-3,CASSITVLTDTQYF,TGTGCCAGTAGTATCACAGTACTCACAGATACGCAGTATTTT
NA,TRBV5-1,NA,TRBJ1-2,CASSPEGGDYGYTF,TGCGCCAGCAGCCCGGAAGGGGGGGACTATGGCTACACCTTC
NA,TRBV10-1,NA,TRBJ2-1,CASSDFRNYNEQFF,TGCGCCAGCAGTGATTTCAGGAATTACAATGAGCAGTTCTTC
NA,TRBV9,NA,TRBJ2-1,CASSVRADNEQFF,TGTGCCAGCAGCGTAAGAGCGGACAATGAGCAGTTCTTC
NA,TRBV9,TRBD2,TRBJ2-1,CASSGRGDAAGNEQFF,TGTGCCAGCAGCGGGCGGGGGGACGCCGCAGGCAATGAGCAGTTCTTC
NA,TRBV11-2,TRBD1,TRBJ2-5,CASSSWTGKETQYF,TGTGCCAGCAGCTCATGGACAGGGAAAGAGACCCAGTACTTC
few,TRBV5-4,TRBD2,TRBJ2-3,CASSGGLAATDTQYF,TGTGCCAGCAGCGGGGGACTAGCGGCTACAGATACGCAGTATTTT
NA,TRBV5-1,NA,TRBJ2-5,CASSLFASSETQYF,TGCGCCAGCAGCTTGTTTGCTAGCTCGGAGACCCAGTACTTC
NA,TRBV2,NA,TRBJ2-3,CASRTSTDTQYF,TGTGCCAGCAGGACTAGCACAGATACGCAGTATTTT
NA,TRBV2,NA,TRBJ1-1,CASTAGPGTEAFF,TGTGCCAGCACCGCCGGACCAGGGACTGAAGCTTTCTTT
NA,TRBV27,NA,TRBJ1-2,CASSVTGNYGYTF,TGTGCCAGCAGTGTTACAGGGAACTATGGCTACACCTTC
NA,TRBV6-5,NA,TRBJ1-6,CASSYNAEDNSPLHF,TGTGCCAGCAGTTATAATGCGGAGGATAATTCACCCCTCCACTTT